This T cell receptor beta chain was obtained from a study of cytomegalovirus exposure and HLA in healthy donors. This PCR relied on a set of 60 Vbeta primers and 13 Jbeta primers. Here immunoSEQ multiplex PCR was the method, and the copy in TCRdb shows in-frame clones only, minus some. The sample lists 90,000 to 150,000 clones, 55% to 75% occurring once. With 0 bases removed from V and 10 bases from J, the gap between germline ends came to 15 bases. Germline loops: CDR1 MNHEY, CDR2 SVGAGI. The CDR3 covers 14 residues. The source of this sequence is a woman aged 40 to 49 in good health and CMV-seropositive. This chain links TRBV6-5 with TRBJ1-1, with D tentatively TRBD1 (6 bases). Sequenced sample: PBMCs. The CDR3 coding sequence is TGTGCCAGCAGTTACTCAGGCCAGGGGTATTCAGCTTTCTTT. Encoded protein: CASSYSGQGYSAFF.